This T cell receptor beta chain originates from a study of cytomegalovirus exposure and HLA in healthy donors. Overall study context: Drawn from HLA-typed donors, tens of millions of unique TCRs were held in an early data release. The study placed about four fifths of its 350 to 450 genotyped donors in the Caucasian-associated ancestry cluster. The study's findings and limits: In a later analysis, productive TCRs from donors in an Asian-associated ancestry cluster reportedly carried fewer N-insertions than the cohort mean.

About this clone itself: Its target is not known.

The PCR employed 60 Vbeta primers together with 13 Jbeta primers. Sequenced by immunoSEQ multiplex PCR; TCRdb stores in-frame clones only, minus some. Seen here are some 140,000 clones, 70% to 80% observed once, and the top ten hold about 13%. The CDR3 contains 15 residues. The V gene lost 2 bases and the J gene lost 0 bases, with 9 bases spanning the gap. Germline assignment: CDR1 SGHNT and CDR2 YYREEE (reference sequence). The sample was PBMCs. J is TRBJ1-3 and V is TRBV5-4; unclear D gene. The clonotype was recovered from a man aged 25-45 years in good health and CMV-seropositive. CDR3 nucleotide sequence: TGTGCCAGCAGCTTAGGGAGTCCCTCTGGAAACACCATATATTTT. Protein: CASSLGSPSGNTIYF.